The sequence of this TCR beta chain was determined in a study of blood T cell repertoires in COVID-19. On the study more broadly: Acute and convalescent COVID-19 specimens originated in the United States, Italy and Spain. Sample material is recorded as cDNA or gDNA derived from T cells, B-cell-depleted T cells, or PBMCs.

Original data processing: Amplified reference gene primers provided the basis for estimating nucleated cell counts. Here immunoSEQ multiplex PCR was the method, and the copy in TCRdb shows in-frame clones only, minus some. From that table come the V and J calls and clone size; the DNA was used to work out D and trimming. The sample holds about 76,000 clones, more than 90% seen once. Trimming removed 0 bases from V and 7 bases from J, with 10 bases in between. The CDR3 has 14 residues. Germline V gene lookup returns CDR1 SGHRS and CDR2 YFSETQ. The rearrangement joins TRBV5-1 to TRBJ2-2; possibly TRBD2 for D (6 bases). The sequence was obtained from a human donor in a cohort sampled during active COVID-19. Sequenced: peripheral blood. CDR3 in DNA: TGCGCCAGCAGCTTGGGACTAGAACACGGGGAGCTGTTTTTT. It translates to CASSLGLEHGELFF.